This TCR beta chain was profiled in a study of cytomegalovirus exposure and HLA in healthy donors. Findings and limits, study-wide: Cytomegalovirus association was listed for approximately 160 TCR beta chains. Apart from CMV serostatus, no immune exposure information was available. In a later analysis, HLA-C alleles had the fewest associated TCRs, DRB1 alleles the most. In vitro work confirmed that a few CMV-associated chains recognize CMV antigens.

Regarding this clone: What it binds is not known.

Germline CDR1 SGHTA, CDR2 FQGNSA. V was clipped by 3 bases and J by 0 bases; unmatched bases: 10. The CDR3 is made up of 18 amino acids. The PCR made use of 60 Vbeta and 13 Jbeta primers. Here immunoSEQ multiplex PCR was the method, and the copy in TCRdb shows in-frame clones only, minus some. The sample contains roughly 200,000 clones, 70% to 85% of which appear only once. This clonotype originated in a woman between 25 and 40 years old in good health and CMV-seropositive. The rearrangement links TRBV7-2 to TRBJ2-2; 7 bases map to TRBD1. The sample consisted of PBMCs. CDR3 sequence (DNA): TGTGCCAGCAGCTTCTTTACCGGGACAGTTACGAACACCGGGGAGCTGTTTTTT. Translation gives CASSFFTGTVTNTGELFF. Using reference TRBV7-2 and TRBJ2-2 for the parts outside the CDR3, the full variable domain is GAGVSQSPSNKVTEKGKDVELRCDPISGHTALYWYRQSLGQGLEFLIYFQGNSAPDKSGLPSDRFSAERTGGSVSTLTIQRTQQEDSAVYLCASSFFTGTVTNTGELFFGEGSRLTVL.